These 6 T cell receptor beta chains came from one sample sequenced in a study of CD8 T cells in ankylosing spondylitis. TCRdb reprocessed the 5' RACE reads via MiXCR and lists one record per CDR3 protein. The sample holds some 200,000 distinct CDR3 sequences; under 30% are singletons and the top ten take more than 6.5%. The source material was blood, either unsorted or a sorted T cell fraction (not recorded which). Receptors originate from a male donor with ankylosing spondylitis or in good health (not recorded which).

This clonotype was seen ten or more times. This chain connects TRBV20-1 to TRBJ2-7; D may correspond to TRBD1 or TRBD2 (5 bases each). V was trimmed by 3 bases and J by 3 bases, leaving 15 bases between them. CDR1 is DFQATT and CDR2 is SNEGSKA in the germline V gene (reference sequence). CDR3 length: 14 amino acids. This chain's CDR3 is CSARSGPNGYEQYF. CDR3 nucleotides: TGCAGTGCTAGGTCGGGACCAAACGGCTACGAGCAGTACTTC.

At least ten counts were recorded for this clonotype. This chain uses TRBV20-1 with TRBJ2-7; D ambiguous. The CDR3 extends over 11 amino acids. Per germline, CDR1 DFQATT and CDR2 SNEGSKA (reference sequence). The ends were cut back, 7 bases at V and 5 bases at J, with 12 bases in the middle. CDR3 protein: CSEKMGNEQYF. CDR3 coding DNA: TGCAGTGAAAAAATGGGAAACGAGCAGTACTTC.

The V call is TRBV5-5, the J call TRBJ2-1; 9 nucleotides line up with TRBD1. Losses at the gene ends were 4 bases for V and 9 bases for J; bases not matched to a gene: 8. Germline V gene data show CDR1 as SGHKS and CDR2 as YYEKEE (reference sequence). There are 14 residues in the CDR3. In DNA form, the CDR3 reads TGTGCCAGCAGCCAGGGCGGACAGGGGATTGAGCAGTTCTTC. Residues: CASSQGGQGIEQFF.

V usage is TRBV18 and J usage is TRBJ2-1; 11 positions match TRBD2. In germline, CDR1 is KGHSH, CDR2 LQKENI. V lost 4 bases, J lost 6 bases, and 5 bases stayed unmatched. CDR3 length equals 15 residues. The CDR3 region is CASSLLAGEANEQFF. As DNA, the CDR3 is TGTGCCAGCTCACTACTAGCGGGAGAAGCCAATGAGCAGTTCTTC.

This rearrangement joins TRBV29-1 to TRBJ1-1; D perhaps matches TRBD1 (5 bases). This CDR3 contains 15 residues. Trimming shortened V by 6 bases and J by 3 bases, and 20 bases separated the two germline ends. Germline V CDR1 and CDR2: SQVTM, ANQGSEA. The CDR3 DNA sequence: TGCAGCGTCAAATGGGACCCAAAAATGGACACTGAAGCTTTCTTT. Residues: CSVKWDPKMDTEAFF.

The chain's CDR3 is CASSLDGIYEQYF. As DNA, the CDR3 is TGTGCCAGCAGCTTAGACGGTATCTACGAGCAGTACTTC. The chain has TRBV11-2 and TRBJ2-7; D unresolved. The V gene lost 0 bases and the J gene lost 3 bases, with 6 bases spanning the gap. CDR1 is SGHAT and CDR2 is FQNNGV in the germline V gene. CDR3 length: 13 amino acids.